This TCR beta chain is from a study of PD-L1 blockade in urothelial cancer. As for the study in general: The year 2014 saw patients start atezolizumab, 1,200 mg intravenously every 3 weeks. T cells were recovered from blood samples at a median of 141,255.

The CDR3 loop spans 14 amino acids. Germline assignment: CDR1 GTSNPN and CDR2 SVGIG (reference sequence). Deletions cut 6 bases from V and 9 bases from J, with 23 bases between. Time point described: peripheral blood 6 weeks after treatment start. Of note for this clone: Its antigen is not known.

Study results and limitations: Durable-benefit patients expanded tumor-associated blood clones more at 3 weeks.

Some clones are missing from TCRdb's copy, which holds only in-frame ones; the method was immunoSEQ multiplex PCR. The sample holds roughly 40,000 clones, about 90% seen once. This receptor was obtained from a man between 65 and 85 years old with urothelial cancer. The sample consisted of PBMCs, taken around atezolizumab (anti-PD-L1) treatment. This chain joins TRBV30 and TRBJ1-2; weak D call: TRBD1 (6 bases). In nucleotides, the CDR3 is TGTGCCTGTTTACCTGGGGGGGCCCATCCCTGCTACACCTTC. It encodes CACLPGGAHPCYTF.